The present T cell receptor beta chain was sequenced within a study of TIL therapy for anti-PD-1-resistant metastatic lung cancer. The time point was: pre-treatment sample, taken before nivolumab and TIL therapy. CDR1 and CDR2 from the germline V gene are SEHNR and FQNEAQ (reference sequence). Trimming at V came to 5 bases and at J to 3 bases, leaving 9 bases not matched to a gene. The CDR3 is made up of 16 amino acids. This was the immunoSEQ v3 assay. Assay: immunoSEQ multiplex PCR; the TCRdb copy retains only in-frame clones and omits some. The table shows 55,000 to 65,000 clones, with 55% to 75% occurring only once.

The material sequenced was blood, taken at baseline. This sequence joins TRBV7-9 and TRBJ2-5; TRBD1 matches at 10 bases. The sequence came from a person aged 25 to 85 with non-small cell lung cancer. CDR3 DNA: TGTGCCAGCAGCCTCCCCCGGGACAGGGGAAAAGAGACCCAGTACTTC. Encoded protein: CASSLPRDRGKETQYF. The full variable domain, in which reference TRBV7-9 and TRBJ2-5 provide the parts outside the CDR3, is DTGVSQNPRHKITKRGQNVTFRCDPISEHNRLYWYRQTLGQGPEFLTYFQNEAQLEKSRLLSDRFSAERPKGSFSTLEIQRTEQGDSAMYLCASSLPRDRGKETQYFGPGTRLLVL.